The T cell receptor (beta chain) under discussion was sequenced for a study of cytomegalovirus exposure and HLA in healthy donors. Study-level results: According to the study, roughly 180 TCR beta chains were cytomegalovirus-associated. TCR beta sequences reportedly predicted the HLA-A and HLA-B alleles of most subjects accurately. Some V segments (TRBV6-2 and TRBV6-3 among them) were excluded as indistinguishable.

60 Vbeta and 13 Jbeta primers were used in PCR. Profiling relied on immunoSEQ multiplex PCR, and the TCRdb table lists in-frame clones only, not all of them. The data contain roughly 100,000 clones, 75% to 90% of them singletons. CDR3 size: 14 residues. V was trimmed by 1 base and J by 3 bases, leaving 10 bases between them. Germline values: CDR1 MDHEN, CDR2 SYDVKM. Comment on this clone: Its cognate antigen is unknown.

This clonotype was sampled from a man younger than 40 in good health and CMV-seropositive. The sample taken for sequencing was PBMCs. V is TRBV28 and J is TRBJ2-7, with D unclear. This CDR3 is CASSLLAALYEQYF. CDR3 coding DNA: TGTGCCAGCAGTTTATTAGCCGCACTCTACGAGCAGTACTTC.